These 20 T cell receptor beta chains came from one sample sequenced in a study of blood T cell repertoires in COVID-19. Method: immunoSEQ multiplex PCR; TCRdb's copy keeps in-frame clones and lacks some. The sample includes fewer than 150,000 clones, 85% of them seen just once. Material for sequencing was peripheral blood. The receptors derive from a human donor in a cohort sampled during active COVID-19.

The chain has TRBV4-2 and TRBJ2-2; D is perhaps TRBD1 (6 bases). The CDR3 has 15 residues. Germline V gene sequence: CDR1 LGHNA, CDR2 YNFKEQ. V gave up 2 bases and J gave up 4 bases, with 11 bases separating them. Here the CDR3 reads CASSQLQGFTGELFF. The CDR3 DNA reads as TGTGCCAGCAGCCAATTACAGGGATTCACCGGGGAGCTGTTTTTT.

The V and J genes are TRBV5-1 and TRBJ1-5, with D unresolved. V was pared by 2 bases and J by 4 bases, with 13 bases between. The CDR3 has 15 residues. In germline, CDR1 is SGHRS, CDR2 YFSETQ. The DNA for the CDR3 is TGCGCCAGCAGCTTTACGGGTACTTGGAATCAGCCCCAGCATTTT. Amino acids: CASSFTGTWNQPQHF.

This chain joins TRBV5-6 and TRBJ1-4; D may be TRBD1 (5 bases). The length of the CDR3 is 16 residues. Germline lookup yields CDR1 SGHDT and CDR2 YYEEEE. The ends were cut back, 1 base at V and 3 bases at J, with 13 bases in the middle. The DNA for the CDR3 is TGTGCCAGCAGCTTGTTTCAGGGCTTGGCTAATGAAAAACTGTTTTTT. Translating it yields CASSLFQGLANEKLFF.

V and J are TRBV7-8 and TRBJ2-7; 9 positions match TRBD1. CDR1 SGHVS and CDR2 FQNEAQ come from the germline V gene. The length of the CDR3 is 14 residues. V was pared by 3 bases and J by 4 bases, with 4 bases of the junction left unmatched. CDR3 sequence reads: CASSFTGQGYEQYF. In DNA, the CDR3 is TGTGCCAGCAGCTTTACGGGACAGGGTTACGAGCAGTACTTC. The full variable domain, in which reference TRBV7-8 and TRBJ2-7 provide the parts outside the CDR3, is GAGVSQSPRYKVAKRGQDVALRCDPISGHVSLFWYQQALGQGPEFLTYFQNEAQLDKSGLPSDRFFAERPEGSVSTLKIQRTQQEDSAVYLCASSFTGQGYEQYFGPGTRLTVT.

J is TRBJ2-7 and V is TRBV28, with a tentative D call TRBD2 (5 bases). V was pared by 6 bases and J by 2 bases, with 14 bases between. CDR1 and CDR2 from the germline V gene are MDHEN and SYDVKM. This CDR3 region has 14 residues. This CDR3 reads CASRPPGEAYEQYF. CDR3 bases: TGTGCCAGCAGACCCCCCGGGGAAGCCTACGAGCAGTACTTC.

This clone has just a few counts. The chain combines TRBV4-2 with TRBJ1-3; D is unclear. Germline V gives CDR1 LGHNA, CDR2 YNFKEQ. V was clipped by 0 bases and J by 0 bases, with 12 bases between them. CDR3 length: 17 amino acids. The CDR3 bases are TGTGCCAGCAGCCAAGATCTAGTTGGATACTCTGGAAACACCATATATTTT. Its protein is CASSQDLVGYSGNTIYF.

The rearrangement links TRBV9 to TRBJ2-1; TRBD2 aligns across 10 bases. In germline, CDR1 is SGDLS, CDR2 YYNGEE. The J segment lost 7 bases and the V segment lost 2 bases, leaving 6 bases of the junction unmatched. The CDR3 has 15 residues. The CDR3 here is CASSVGLAELNEQFF. CDR3 bases: TGTGCCAGCAGCGTCGGACTAGCGGAGCTAAATGAGCAGTTCTTC.

The genes are TRBV10-3 and TRBJ1-5; 8 bases align to TRBD1. The V and J ends lost 2 bases and 3 bases, in that order; junction bases with no gene match: 3. The germline CDR1 and CDR2 sequences are ENHRY and SYGVKD. The CDR3 extends over 15 amino acids. The CDR3 loop is CAISETGQANQPQHF. The CDR3 DNA reads TGTGCCATCAGTGAGACGGGACAGGCCAATCAGCCCCAGCATTTT.

V usage is TRBV6-5 and J usage is TRBJ2-1; 9 nucleotides agree with TRBD1. Trimming removed 4 bases from V and 8 bases from J; junction bases left unmatched: 9. Germline V lookup: CDR1 MNHEY, CDR2 SVGAGI. The CDR3 spans 15 residues. The CDR3: CASSWDRDFRYEQFF. CDR3 DNA: TGTGCCAGCAGTTGGGACAGGGATTTTCGATATGAGCAGTTCTTC.

The chain couples TRBV19 to TRBJ2-1; a possible D gene is TRBD1 (8 bases). Per the germline V gene, CDR1 is LNHDA and CDR2 is SQIVND (reference sequence). The germline V and J ends were trimmed by 8 bases and 7 bases, with 21 bases remaining between them. This CDR3 has 15 amino acids. The CDR3: CASGYRGGLWNEQFF. The CDR3, as DNA: TGTGCCAGTGGATACAGGGGGGGTCTTTGGAATGAGCAGTTCTTC.

This clone has more than one count but fewer than ten. The J gene is TRBJ1-1, the V gene TRBV10-1; 10 bases are a match to TRBD1. This CDR3 is built from 16 residues. Trimming removed 2 bases from V and 2 bases from J; junction bases left unmatched: 5. The germline V gene encodes CDR1 WNHNN and CDR2 SYGVQD (reference sequence). The CDR3: CASSEEDRGLNTEAFF. The CDR3 coding sequence is TGCGCCAGCAGTGAGGAAGACAGGGGGCTAAACACTGAAGCTTTCTTT.

CDR3 loop: CASSYTGGSNYGYTF. The CDR3 region has the DNA TGTGCCAGCAGTTATACAGGGGGCTCTAACTATGGCTACACCTTC. V and J are TRBV7-2 and TRBJ1-2, with 9 bases matching TRBD1. V shed 6 bases, J shed 0 bases, and the junction held 5 bases outside the gene matches. CDR1 SGHTA and CDR2 FQGNSA come from the germline V gene. The CDR3 contains 15 residues.

The chain couples TRBV5-1 to TRBJ2-1; 9 bases fit TRBD1. J was trimmed by 8 bases and V by 5 bases; bases with no gene match: 8. This CDR3 has 14 amino acids. The V gene's germline CDR1 is SGHRS and CDR2 YFSETQ. CDR3 nucleotide sequence: TGCGCCAGCAGATCCGGACAGGGGTGGGATGAGCAGTTCTTC. Its translation: CASRSGQGWDEQFF.

This sequence joins TRBV20-1 and TRBJ1-2; TRBD1 might be the D (6 bases). The CDR3 covers 11 residues. The V gene lost 6 bases and the J gene lost 8 bases, with 13 bases spanning the gap. Germline-derived CDR1 and CDR2 are DFQATT and SNEGSKA (reference sequence). The CDR3 spells CSAEQQGGYTF. Here the CDR3 DNA reads TGCAGTGCGGAACAGCAGGGGGGCTACACCTTC.

The chain couples TRBV28 to TRBJ2-7, with D perhaps matching TRBD1 (7 bases). Germline V CDR1 and CDR2: MDHEN, SYDVKM. Between the trimmed V and J ends, which lost 1 base and 9 bases, there was a span of 25 bases. This CDR3 has 17 residues. For the CDR3, the DNA is TGTGCCAGCAGTTTATCGGGCCCTCAGGGGGGCGTGAGCGGGCAGTACTTC. Translation: CASSLSGPQGGVSGQYF.

In this sample, this clone turned up once. The J gene is TRBJ2-3, the V gene TRBV9; D might be TRBD2 (7 bases). Deletions cut 3 bases from V and 0 bases from J, with 17 bases between. The CDR3 contains 17 residues. The germline V gene encodes CDR1 SGDLS and CDR2 YYNGEE. CDR3 residues: CASSAMPGGPSTDTQYF. The CDR3 nucleotides read TGTGCCAGCAGCGCCATGCCGGGGGGCCCTAGCACAGATACGCAGTATTTT.

The chain recombines TRBV2 with TRBJ1-5; D call uncertain. The CDR3 totals 15 residues. The ends were cut back, 7 bases at V and 0 bases at J, with 13 bases in the middle. Germline V CDR1 and CDR2: SNHLY, FYNNEI. This chain's CDR3 is CASTGGLDSNQPQHF. The DNA of the CDR3 is TGTGCCAGCACTGGCGGACTGGATAGCAATCAGCCCCAGCATTTT. Using reference TRBV2 and TRBJ1-5 for the parts outside the CDR3, the full variable domain is EPEVTQTPSHQVTQMGQEVILRCVPISNHLYFYWYRQILGQKVEFLVSFYNNEISEKSEIFDDQFSVERPDGSNFTLKIRSTKLEDSAMYFCASTGGLDSNQPQHFGDGTRLSIL.

This chain links TRBV5-4 with TRBJ2-7; 8 nucleotides agree with TRBD1. This CDR3 contains 14 residues. The germline CDR1 and CDR2 sequences are SGHNT and YYREEE (reference sequence). The ends lost 4 bases at V and 3 bases at J; junction bases unmatched: 6. CDR3 protein: CASSGGQGFYEQYF. The CDR3 DNA reads as TGTGCCAGCAGCGGCGGACAGGGCTTCTACGAGCAGTACTTC.

Here the CDR3 DNA reads TGTGCCAGCAGCGGTCGACAGGGTGAGGCCAACGTCCTGACTTTC. Its translation is CASSGRQGEANVLTF. This rearrangement joins TRBV9 to TRBJ2-6, with 7 bases that match TRBD1. The CDR3 sequence is 15 residues long. Germline lookup yields CDR1 SGDLS and CDR2 YYNGEE. Germline trimming cut 3 bases from V and 6 bases from J; bases unmatched to any gene: 6.

This sequence joins TRBV9 and TRBJ1-5; 9 bases match TRBD1. The germline CDR1 and CDR2 sequences are SGDLS and YYNGEE. The length of the CDR3 is 15 residues. V was clipped by 8 bases and J by 5 bases; unmatched bases: 11. The DNA of the CDR3 is TGTGCCAGTTCCCGTGGGACAGGGCCTGATCAGCCCCAGCATTTT. Residues: CASSRGTGPDQPQHF.